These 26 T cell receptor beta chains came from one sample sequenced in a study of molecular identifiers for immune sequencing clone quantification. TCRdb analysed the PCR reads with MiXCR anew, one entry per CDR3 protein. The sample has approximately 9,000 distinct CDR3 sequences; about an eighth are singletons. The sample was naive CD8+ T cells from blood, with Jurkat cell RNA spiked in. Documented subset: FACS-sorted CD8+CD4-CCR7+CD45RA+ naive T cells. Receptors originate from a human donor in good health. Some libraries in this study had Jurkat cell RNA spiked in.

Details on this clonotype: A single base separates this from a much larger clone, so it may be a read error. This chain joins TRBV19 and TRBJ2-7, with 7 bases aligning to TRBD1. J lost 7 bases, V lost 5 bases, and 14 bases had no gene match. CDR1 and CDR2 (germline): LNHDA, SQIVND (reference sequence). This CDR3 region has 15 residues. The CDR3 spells CASSPGTEVYIEQYF. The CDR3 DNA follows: TGTGCCAGTAGTCCTGGGACAGAGGTTTATATTGAGCAGTACTTC.

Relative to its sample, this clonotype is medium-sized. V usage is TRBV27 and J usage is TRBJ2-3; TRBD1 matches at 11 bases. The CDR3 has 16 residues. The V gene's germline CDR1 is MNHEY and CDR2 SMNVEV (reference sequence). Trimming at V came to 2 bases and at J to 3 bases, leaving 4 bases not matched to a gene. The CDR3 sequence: CASSLLGTGGTDTQYF. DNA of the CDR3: TGTGCCAGCAGTTTACTCGGGACAGGGGGTACAGATACGCAGTATTTT.

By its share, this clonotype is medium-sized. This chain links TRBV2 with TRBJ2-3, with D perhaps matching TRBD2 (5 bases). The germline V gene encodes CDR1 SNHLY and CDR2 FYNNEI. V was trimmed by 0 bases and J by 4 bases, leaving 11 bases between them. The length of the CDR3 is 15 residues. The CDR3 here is CASSEASGSADTQYF. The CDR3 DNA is TGTGCCAGCAGTGAAGCCAGCGGATCTGCAGATACGCAGTATTTT.

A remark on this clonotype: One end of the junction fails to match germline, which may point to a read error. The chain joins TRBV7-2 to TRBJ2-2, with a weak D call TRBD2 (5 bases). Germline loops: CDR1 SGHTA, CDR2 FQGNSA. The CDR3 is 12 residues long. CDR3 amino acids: CARSLRAGELSF. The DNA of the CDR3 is TGTGCCCGCAGCTTGCGGGCCGGGGAGCTGTCTTTT. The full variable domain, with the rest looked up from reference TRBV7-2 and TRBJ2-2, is GAGVSQSPSNKVTEKGKDVELRCDPISGHTALYWYRQSLGQGLEFLIYFQGNSAPDKSGLPSDRFSAERTGGSVSTLTIQRTQQEDSAVYLCARSLRAGELSFGEGSRLTVL.

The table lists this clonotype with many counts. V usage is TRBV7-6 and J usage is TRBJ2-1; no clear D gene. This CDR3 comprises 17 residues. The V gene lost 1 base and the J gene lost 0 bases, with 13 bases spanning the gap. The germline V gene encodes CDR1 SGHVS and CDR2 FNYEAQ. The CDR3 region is CASSLDTPPSSYNEQFF. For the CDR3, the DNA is TGTGCCAGCAGCTTAGACACTCCCCCTAGCTCCTACAATGAGCAGTTCTTC. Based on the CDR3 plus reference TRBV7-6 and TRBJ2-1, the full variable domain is GAGVSQSPRYKVTKRGQDVALRCDPISGHVSLYWYRQALGQGPEFLTYFNYEAQQDKSGLPNDRFSAERPEGSISTLTIQRTEQRDSAMYRCASSLDTPPSSYNEQFFGPGTRLTVL.

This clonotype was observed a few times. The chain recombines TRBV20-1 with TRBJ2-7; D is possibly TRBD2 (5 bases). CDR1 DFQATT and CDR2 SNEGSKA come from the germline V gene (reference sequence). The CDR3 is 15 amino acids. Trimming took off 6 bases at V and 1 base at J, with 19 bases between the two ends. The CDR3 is CSAIDLSGFSYEQYF. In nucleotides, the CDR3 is TGCAGTGCCATCGACCTGTCGGGGTTTTCCTACGAGCAGTACTTC.

The CDR3 bases are TGTGCCAGCAGCATTTTGGGGGACGGCTACGAGCAGTACGTC. Translation gives CASSILGDGYEQYV. J is TRBJ2-7 and V is TRBV7-9, with D tentatively TRBD1 or TRBD2 (5 bases each). This CDR3 has 14 amino acids. Trimming took off 5 bases at V and 3 bases at J, with 14 bases between the two ends. Germline-derived CDR1 and CDR2 are SEHNR and FQNEAQ (reference sequence).

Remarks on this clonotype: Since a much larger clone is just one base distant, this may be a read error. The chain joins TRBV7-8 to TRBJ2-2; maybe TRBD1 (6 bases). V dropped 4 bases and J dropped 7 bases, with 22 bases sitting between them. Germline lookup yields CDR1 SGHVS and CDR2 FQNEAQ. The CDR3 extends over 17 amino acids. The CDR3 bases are TGTGCCAGCAGCTCCGATTTGAGGGGAAGGGACATCGGGGAGCTGTTTTTT. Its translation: CASSSDLRGRDIGELFF. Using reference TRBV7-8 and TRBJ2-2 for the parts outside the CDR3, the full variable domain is GAGVSQSPRYKVAKRGQDVALRCDPISGHVSLFWYQQALGQGPEFLTYFQNEAQLDKSGLPSDRFFAERPEGSVSTLKIQRTQQEDSAVYLCASSSDLRGRDIGELFFGEGSRLTVL.

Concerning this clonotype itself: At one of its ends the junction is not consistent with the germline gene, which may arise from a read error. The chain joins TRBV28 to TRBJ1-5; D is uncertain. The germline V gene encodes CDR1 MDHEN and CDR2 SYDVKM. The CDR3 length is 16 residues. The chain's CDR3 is CAGRYDYSGSNQPQHF. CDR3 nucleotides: TGTGCCGGCAGGTACGACTACAGCGGGTCCAATCAGCCCCAGCATTTT.

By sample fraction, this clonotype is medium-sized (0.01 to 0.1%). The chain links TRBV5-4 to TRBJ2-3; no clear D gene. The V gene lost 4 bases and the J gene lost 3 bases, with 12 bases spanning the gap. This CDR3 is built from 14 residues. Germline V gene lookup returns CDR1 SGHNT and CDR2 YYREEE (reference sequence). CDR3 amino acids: CASSPESLTDTQYF. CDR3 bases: TGTGCCAGCAGCCCTGAGTCCCTAACAGATACGCAGTATTTT.

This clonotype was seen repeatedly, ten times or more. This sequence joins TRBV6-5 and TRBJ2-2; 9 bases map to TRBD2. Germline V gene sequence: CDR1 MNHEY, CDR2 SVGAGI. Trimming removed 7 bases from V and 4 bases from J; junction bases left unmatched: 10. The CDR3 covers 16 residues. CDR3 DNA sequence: TGTGCCAGCACTGTATGGGTAGCGGGGGTCACCGGGGAGCTGTTTTTT. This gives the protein CASTVWVAGVTGELFF.

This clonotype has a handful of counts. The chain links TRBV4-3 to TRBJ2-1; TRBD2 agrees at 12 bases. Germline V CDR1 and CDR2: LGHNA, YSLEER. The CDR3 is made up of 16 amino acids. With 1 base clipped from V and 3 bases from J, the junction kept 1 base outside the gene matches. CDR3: CASSQGLAGVYNEQFF. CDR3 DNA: TGCGCCAGCAGCCAAGGACTAGCGGGAGTCTACAATGAGCAGTTCTTC.

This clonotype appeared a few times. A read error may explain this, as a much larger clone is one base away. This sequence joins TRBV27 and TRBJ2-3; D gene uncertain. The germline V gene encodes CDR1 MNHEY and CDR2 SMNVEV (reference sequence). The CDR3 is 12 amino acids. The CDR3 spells CASSFSTDTQCF. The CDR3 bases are TGTGCCAGCAGTTTTAGCACAGATACGCAGTGTTTT.

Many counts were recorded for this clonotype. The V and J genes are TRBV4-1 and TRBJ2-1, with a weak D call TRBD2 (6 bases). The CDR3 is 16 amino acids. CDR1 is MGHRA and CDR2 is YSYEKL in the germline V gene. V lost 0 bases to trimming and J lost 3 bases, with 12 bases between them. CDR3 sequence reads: CASSQDPPGDYNEQFF. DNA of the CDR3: TGCGCCAGCAGCCAAGATCCGCCGGGAGACTACAATGAGCAGTTCTTC.

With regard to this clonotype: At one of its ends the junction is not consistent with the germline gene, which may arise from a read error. CDR3 sequence (DNA): TGCGCCAGCAGCGTAACTCTATACCAAGGGACCCGGTACTTC. Translated, it gives CASSVTLYQGTRYF. This rearrangement joins TRBV10-2 to TRBJ2-5; D possibly uses TRBD1 or TRBD2 (5 bases each). CDR3 length: 14 amino acids. Germline V gene data show CDR1 as WSHSY and CDR2 as SAAADI.

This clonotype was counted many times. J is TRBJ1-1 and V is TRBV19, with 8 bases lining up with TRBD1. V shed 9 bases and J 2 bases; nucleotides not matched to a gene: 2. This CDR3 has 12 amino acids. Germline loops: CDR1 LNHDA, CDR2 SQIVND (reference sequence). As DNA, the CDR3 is TGTGCCAGCGGGACAGGAAACACTGAAGCTTTCTTT. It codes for CASGTGNTEAFF.

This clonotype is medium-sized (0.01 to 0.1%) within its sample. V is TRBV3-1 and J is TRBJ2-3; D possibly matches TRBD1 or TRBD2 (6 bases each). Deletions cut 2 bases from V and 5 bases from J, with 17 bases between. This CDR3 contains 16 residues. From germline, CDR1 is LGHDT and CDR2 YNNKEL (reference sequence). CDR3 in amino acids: CASSQISGASGDTQYF. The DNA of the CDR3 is TGTGCCAGCAGCCAAATTTCGGGGGCTTCAGGAGATACGCAGTATTTT.

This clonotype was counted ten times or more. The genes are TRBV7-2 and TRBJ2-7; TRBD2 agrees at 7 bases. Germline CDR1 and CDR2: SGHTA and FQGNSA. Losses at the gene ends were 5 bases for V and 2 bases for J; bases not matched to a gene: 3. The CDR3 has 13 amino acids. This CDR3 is CASSHSGPYEQYF. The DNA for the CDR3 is TGTGCCAGCAGCCATAGCGGGCCCTACGAGCAGTACTTC. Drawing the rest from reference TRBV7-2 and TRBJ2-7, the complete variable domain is GAGVSQSPSNKVTEKGKDVELRCDPISGHTALYWYRQSLGQGLEFLIYFQGNSAPDKSGLPSDRFSAERTGGSVSTLTIQRTQQEDSAVYLCASSHSGPYEQYFGPGTRLTVT.

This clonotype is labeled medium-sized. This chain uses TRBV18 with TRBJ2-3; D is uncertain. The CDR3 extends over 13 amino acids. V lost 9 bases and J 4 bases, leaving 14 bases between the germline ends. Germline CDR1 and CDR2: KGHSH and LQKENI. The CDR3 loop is CASSTTQPDTQYF. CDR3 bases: TGTGCCAGTTCAACAACCCAACCAGATACGCAGTATTTT.

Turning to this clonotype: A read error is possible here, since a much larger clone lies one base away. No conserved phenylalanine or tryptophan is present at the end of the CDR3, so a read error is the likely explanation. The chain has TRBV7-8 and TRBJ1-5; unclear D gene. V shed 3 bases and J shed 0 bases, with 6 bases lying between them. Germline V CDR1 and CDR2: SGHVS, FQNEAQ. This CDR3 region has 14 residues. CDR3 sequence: CASSLLLSNQPQHL. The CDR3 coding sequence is TGTGCCAGCAGCTTGCTCCTTAGCAATCAGCCCCAGCATCTT.

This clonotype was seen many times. The CDR3 is CASSFVATELTGELFF. CDR3 DNA: TGTGCCAGCAGTTTTGTGGCTACAGAACTCACCGGGGAGCTGTTTTTT. This sequence joins TRBV28 and TRBJ2-2; no reliable D call. CDR3 length: 16 residues. CDR1 is MDHEN and CDR2 is SYDVKM in the germline V gene. With 3 bases removed from V and 4 bases from J, the gap between germline ends came to 15 bases.

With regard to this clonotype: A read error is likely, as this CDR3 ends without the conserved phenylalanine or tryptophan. The CDR3 coding sequence is TGTGCCTGGAGGCACCCCCCGGGCAGCCCTAATGAAAAACTGTTTTCT. It translates to CAWRHPPGSPNEKLFS. The rearrangement uses TRBV30 and TRBJ1-4; D is undetermined. Germline V gene data show CDR1 as GTSNPN and CDR2 as SVGIG (reference sequence). Trimming stripped 3 bases from V and 3 bases from J, with 17 bases between. CDR3 length: 16 amino acids.

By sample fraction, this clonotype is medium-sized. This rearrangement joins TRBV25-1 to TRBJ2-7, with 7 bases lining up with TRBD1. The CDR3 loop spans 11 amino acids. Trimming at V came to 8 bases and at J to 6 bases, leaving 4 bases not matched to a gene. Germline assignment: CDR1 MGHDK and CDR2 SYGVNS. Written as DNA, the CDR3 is TGTGCCAGCCCACGGACAGGCGAGCAGTACTTC. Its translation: CASPRTGEQYF.

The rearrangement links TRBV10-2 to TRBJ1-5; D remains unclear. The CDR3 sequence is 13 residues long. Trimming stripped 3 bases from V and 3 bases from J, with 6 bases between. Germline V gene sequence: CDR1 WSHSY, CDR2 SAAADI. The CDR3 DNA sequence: TGCGCCAGCAGTGATATAATCAATCAGCCCCAGCATTTT. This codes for CASSDIINQPQHF.

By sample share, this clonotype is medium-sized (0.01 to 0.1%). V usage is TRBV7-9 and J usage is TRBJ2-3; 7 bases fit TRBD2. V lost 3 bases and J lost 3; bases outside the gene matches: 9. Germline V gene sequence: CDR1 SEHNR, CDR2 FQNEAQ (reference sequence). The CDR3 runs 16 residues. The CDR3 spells CASSFVSGGVTDTQYF. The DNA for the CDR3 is TGTGCCAGCAGCTTTGTTTCGGGGGGAGTTACAGATACGCAGTATTTT.

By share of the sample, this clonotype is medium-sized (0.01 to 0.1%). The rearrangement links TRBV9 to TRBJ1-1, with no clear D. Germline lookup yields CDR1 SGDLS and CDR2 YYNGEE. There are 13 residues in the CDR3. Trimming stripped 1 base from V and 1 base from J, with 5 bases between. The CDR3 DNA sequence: TGTGCCAGCAGCGTAAGATCGAACACTGAAGCTTTCTTT. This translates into CASSVRSNTEAFF. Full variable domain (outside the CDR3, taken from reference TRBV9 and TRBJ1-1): DSGVTQTPKHLITATGQRVTLRCSPRSGDLSVYWYQQSLDQGLQFLIQYYNGEERAKGNILERFSAQQFPDLHSELNLSSLELGDSALYFCASSVRSNTEAFFGQGTRLTVV.